The rows below give T cell receptor beta chains drawn from one sample of a study of blood T cell repertoires in COVID-19. Method: immunoSEQ multiplex PCR; TCRdb's copy keeps in-frame clones and lacks some. Among roughly 260,000 clones, roughly 84% were seen once, and the ten largest hold roughly 3.1%. Sequencing was carried out using peripheral blood. Receptors were obtained from a woman younger than 30 with acute or convalescent COVID-19. CDR3s include the opening cysteine and the closing phenylalanine or tryptophan. D genes are given only for firm matches. The listing skips clone size in some rows; elsewhere it reads once, few, many or a size class.

NA	NA	TRBV7-9	TRBJ1-1	TGTGCCAGCAGCCTAGCTAGAACCGGTGAAGCTTTCTTT	CASSLARTGEAFF
NA	NA	TRBV5-6	TRBJ1-2	TGTGCCAGCAGCTTGTCAGGTGAGGGCCTTGGCTACACCTTC	CASSLSGEGLGYTF
TRBD1	NA	TRBV27	TRBJ2-7	TGTGCCAGCAATGGACAGGGGGCTGACTACGAGCAGTACTTC	CASNGQGADYEQYF
NA	NA	TRBV5-4	TRBJ1-1	TGTGCCAGCAGCTTGGCCGGGTTCGAAGCTTTCTTT	CASSLAGFEAFF
NA	NA	TRBV3-1/TRBV3-2	TRBJ1-1	TGTGCCAGCAGCCTCCCCCCCCCGACAAAGAACACTGAAGCTTTCTTT	CASSLPPPTKNTEAFF
TRBD2	once	TRBV6-4	TRBJ2-1	TGTGCCAGCAGTGAGGGGCTAGCGGGCATGAGCTCCTACAATGAGCAGTTCTTC	CASSEGLAGMSSYNEQFF
NA	NA	TRBV5-1	TRBJ1-1	TGCGCCAGCAGCCTAAGACAGACGAACACTGAAGCTTTCTTT	CASSLRQTNTEAFF
NA	NA	TRBV6-2/TRBV6-3	TRBJ2-1	TGTGCCAGCAGTTACGTGCCTAGGGGCGAAAATGAGCAGTTCTTC	CASSYVPRGENEQFF
TRBD1	NA	TRBV28	TRBJ2-7	TGTGCCAGCAGTTTAGGGAGACAGGGCTGGTACGAGCAATACTTC	CASSLGRQGWYEQYF
NA	NA	TRBV7-3	TRBJ2-3	TGTGCCAGCAGCTTAGTTCCTTTGGCAGGGGGGACAGATACGCAGTATTTT	CASSLVPLAGGTDTQYF
NA	NA	TRBV5-5	TRBJ2-3	TGTGCCAGCAGTATTAGCGGAACCACAGATACGCAGTATTTT	CASSISGTTDTQYF
TRBD2	NA	TRBV7-9	TRBJ2-1	TGTGCCAGCAGTAGAACCCTAGCGGGAGCCTACAATGAGCAGTTCTTC	CASSRTLAGAYNEQFF
TRBD1	NA	TRBV30	TRBJ2-1	TGTGCCTGGAGCCGTGGGACAGGGCGCTCCTACAATGAGCAGTTCTTC	CAWSRGTGRSYNEQFF
TRBD1	NA	TRBV28	TRBJ2-7	TGTGCCAGCAGCTCCGGGACAGAACACTACGAGCAGTACTTC	CASSSGTEHYEQYF
TRBD1	NA	TRBV7-2	TRBJ1-1	TGTGCCAGCAGCTTGGACAGGGGCTCGGTCACTGAAGCTTTCTTT	CASSLDRGSVTEAFF
NA	NA	TRBV7-2	TRBJ1-5	TGTGCCAGCAGCAGCGAGACAGTTAGCAATCAGCCCCAGCATTTT	CASSSETVSNQPQHF
NA	NA	TRBV19	TRBJ2-7	TGTGCCAGTTCGAGGGGGGGAGCGGGCTTCTCCTACGAGCAGTACTTC	CASSRGGAGFSYEQYF
NA	few	TRBV24-1	TRBJ2-7	TGTGCCACCAGTGATTTCCCGCGCTCCTACGAGCAGTACTTC	CATSDFPRSYEQYF
TRBD1	NA	TRBV19	TRBJ1-2	TGTGCCAGTAACCCCCGAGGGGACAGCCCTAACTATGGCTACACCTTC	CASNPRGDSPNYGYTF